What follows describes a single TCR beta chain. TCRdb reprocessed the 5' RACE reads via MiXCR and lists one record per CDR3 protein. The table records 95,000 or so distinct CDR3 sequences, around 9% of them present only once. Time point given: sample taken at primary tumor resection. Without sorting, whole RNA was sequenced from tumor, nontumor lung or frozen PBMC. The donor population consisted of approximately 70 patients with untreated, early-stage non-small cell lung cancer. The data originate from a study of spatial heterogeneity in lung cancer. Study at large: Sequences of the beta chain were consistently detected in greater numbers than alpha-chain sequences.

Germline V gene sequence: CDR1 SQVTM, CDR2 ANQGSEA. The CDR3 has 14 residues. V was trimmed by 1 base and J by 1 base, leaving 8 bases between them. The chain links TRBV29-1 to TRBJ2-1; D ambiguous. The clonotype originates from a male donor with early-stage non-small cell lung cancer. The sequencing here drew on PBMCs, taken at surgery. CDR3 nucleotide sequence: TGCAGCGTTGAAGTGCCACTTTCCTACAATGAGCAGTTCTTC. Translating it yields CSVEVPLSYNEQFF.